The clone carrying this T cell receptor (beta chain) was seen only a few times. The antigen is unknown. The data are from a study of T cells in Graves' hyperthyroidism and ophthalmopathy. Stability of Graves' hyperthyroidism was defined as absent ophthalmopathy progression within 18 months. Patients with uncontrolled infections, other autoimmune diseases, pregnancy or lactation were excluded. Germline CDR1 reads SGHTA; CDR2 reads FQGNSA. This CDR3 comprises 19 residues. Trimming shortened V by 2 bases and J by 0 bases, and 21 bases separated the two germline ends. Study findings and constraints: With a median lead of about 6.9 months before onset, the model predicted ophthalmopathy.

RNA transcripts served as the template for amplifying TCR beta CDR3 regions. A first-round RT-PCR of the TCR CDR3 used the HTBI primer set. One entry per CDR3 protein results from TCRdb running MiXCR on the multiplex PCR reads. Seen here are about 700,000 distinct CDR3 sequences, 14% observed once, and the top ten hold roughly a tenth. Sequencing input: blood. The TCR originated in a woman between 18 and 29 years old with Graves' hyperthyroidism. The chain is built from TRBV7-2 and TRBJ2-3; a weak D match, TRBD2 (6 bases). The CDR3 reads CASSLLGGGVLGSTDTQYF. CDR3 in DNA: TGTGCCAGCAGCTTATTGGGGGGAGGAGTACTTGGTAGCACAGATACGCAGTATTTT.